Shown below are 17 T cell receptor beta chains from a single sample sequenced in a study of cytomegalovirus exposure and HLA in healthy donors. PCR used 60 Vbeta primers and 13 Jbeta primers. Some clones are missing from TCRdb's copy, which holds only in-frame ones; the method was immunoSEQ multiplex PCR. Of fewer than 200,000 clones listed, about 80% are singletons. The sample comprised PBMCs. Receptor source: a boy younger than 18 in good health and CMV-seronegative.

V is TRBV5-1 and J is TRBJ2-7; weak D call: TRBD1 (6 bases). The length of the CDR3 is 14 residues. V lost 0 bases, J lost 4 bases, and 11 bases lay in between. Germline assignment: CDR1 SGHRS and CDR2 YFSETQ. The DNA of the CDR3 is TGCGCCAGCAGCTTGGAGGGACACCGGTACGAGCAGTACTTC. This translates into CASSLEGHRYEQYF.

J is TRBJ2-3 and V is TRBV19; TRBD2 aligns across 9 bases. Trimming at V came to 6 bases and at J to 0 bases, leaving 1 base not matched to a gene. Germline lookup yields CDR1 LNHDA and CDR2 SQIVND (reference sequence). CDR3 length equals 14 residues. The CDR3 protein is CASSTSGSTDTQYF. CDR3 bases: TGTGCCAGTAGCACTAGCGGGAGCACAGATACGCAGTATTTT.

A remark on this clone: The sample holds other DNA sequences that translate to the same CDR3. CDR3: CAWNRDRGYEQYF. The CDR3 nucleotides read TGTGCCTGGAACCGGGACAGGGGATACGAGCAGTACTTC. The V call is TRBV30, the J call TRBJ2-7, with 10 bases fitting TRBD1. The junction had 4 bases not matched to a gene; V was cut back by 4 bases and J by 4 bases. The germline V gene encodes CDR1 GTSNPN and CDR2 SVGIG (reference sequence). CDR3 size: 13 residues.

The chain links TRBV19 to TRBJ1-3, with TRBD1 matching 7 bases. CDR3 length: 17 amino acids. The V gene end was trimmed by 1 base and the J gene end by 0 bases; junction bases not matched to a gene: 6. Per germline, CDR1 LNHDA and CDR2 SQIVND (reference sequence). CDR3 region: CASSIGRGQSSGNTIYF. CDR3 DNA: TGTGCCAGTAGTATAGGTAGGGGACAGAGCTCTGGAAACACCATATATTTT.

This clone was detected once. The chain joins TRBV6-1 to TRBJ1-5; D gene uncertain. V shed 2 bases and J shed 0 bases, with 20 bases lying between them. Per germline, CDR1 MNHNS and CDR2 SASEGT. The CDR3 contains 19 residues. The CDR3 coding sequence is TGTGCCAGCAGTGAACTGAGGGCCGAAGGAGGGTATAGCAATCAGCCCCAGCATTTT. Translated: CASSELRAEGGYSNQPQHF.

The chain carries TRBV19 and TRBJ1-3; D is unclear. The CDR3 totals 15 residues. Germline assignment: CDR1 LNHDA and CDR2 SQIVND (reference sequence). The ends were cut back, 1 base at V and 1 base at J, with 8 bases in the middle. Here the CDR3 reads CASSIGSGSGNTIYF. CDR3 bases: TGTGCCAGTAGTATAGGATCGGGGTCTGGAAACACCATATATTTT.

CDR3 region: CASRGWRSAGANVLTF. The CDR3 bases are TGTGCCAGTAGGGGCTGGAGGTCGGCTGGGGCCAACGTCCTGACTTTC. This chain joins TRBV19 and TRBJ2-6; tentative D call: TRBD2 (5 bases). V lost 6 bases to trimming and J lost 2 bases, with 14 bases between them. This CDR3 comprises 16 residues. Germline V gene lookup returns CDR1 LNHDA and CDR2 SQIVND (reference sequence).

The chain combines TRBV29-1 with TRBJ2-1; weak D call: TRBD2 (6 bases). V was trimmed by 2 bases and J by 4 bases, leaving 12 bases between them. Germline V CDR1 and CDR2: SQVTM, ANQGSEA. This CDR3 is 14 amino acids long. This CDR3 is CSVEQGGRYNEQFF. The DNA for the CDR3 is TGCAGCGTTGAACAGGGAGGTAGATACAATGAGCAGTTCTTC.

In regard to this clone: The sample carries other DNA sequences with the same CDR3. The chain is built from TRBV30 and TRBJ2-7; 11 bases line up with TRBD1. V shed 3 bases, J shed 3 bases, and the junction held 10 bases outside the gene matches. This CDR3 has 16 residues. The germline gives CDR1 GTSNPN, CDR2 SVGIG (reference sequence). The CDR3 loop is CAWSPGWGQGVYEQYF. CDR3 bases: TGTGCCTGGAGCCCCGGATGGGGACAGGGGGTCTACGAGCAGTACTTC. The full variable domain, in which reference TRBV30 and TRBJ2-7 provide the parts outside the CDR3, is SQTIHQWPATLVQPVGSPLSLECTVEGTSNPNLYWYRQAAGRGLQLLFYSVGIGQISSEVPQNLSASRPQDRQFILSSKKLLLSDSGFYLCAWSPGWGQGVYEQYFGPGTRLTVT.

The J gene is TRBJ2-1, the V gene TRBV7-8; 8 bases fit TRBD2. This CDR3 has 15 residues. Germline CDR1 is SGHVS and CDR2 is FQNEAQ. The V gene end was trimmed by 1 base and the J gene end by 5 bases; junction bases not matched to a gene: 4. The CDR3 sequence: CASSLDGRAHNEQFF. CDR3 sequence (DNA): TGTGCCAGCAGCTTAGACGGGAGGGCCCACAATGAGCAGTTCTTC.

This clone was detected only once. The CDR3 here is CASSELQVVAYGYTF. The CDR3 coding sequence is TGTGCCAGCAGTGAACTACAGGTAGTCGCCTATGGCTACACCTTC. The chain couples TRBV2 to TRBJ1-2; a weak D match, TRBD1 (5 bases). This CDR3 contains 15 residues. Trimming removed 2 bases at V and 4 bases at J, with 14 bases between. Germline CDR1 is SNHLY and CDR2 is FYNNEI.

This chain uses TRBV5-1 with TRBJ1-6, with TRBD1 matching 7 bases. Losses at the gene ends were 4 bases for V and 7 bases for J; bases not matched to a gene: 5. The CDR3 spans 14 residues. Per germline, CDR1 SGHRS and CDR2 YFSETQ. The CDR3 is CASSRDSRNSPLHF. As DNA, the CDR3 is TGCGCCAGCAGCCGGGACAGTCGAAATTCACCCCTCCACTTT.

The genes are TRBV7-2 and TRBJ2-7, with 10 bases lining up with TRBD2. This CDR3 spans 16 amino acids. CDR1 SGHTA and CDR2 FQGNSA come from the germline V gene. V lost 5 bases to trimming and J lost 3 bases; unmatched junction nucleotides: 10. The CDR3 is CASSRRRAGGLYEQYF. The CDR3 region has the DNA TGTGCCAGCAGCCGCCGTCGAGCGGGGGGGCTCTACGAGCAGTACTTC.

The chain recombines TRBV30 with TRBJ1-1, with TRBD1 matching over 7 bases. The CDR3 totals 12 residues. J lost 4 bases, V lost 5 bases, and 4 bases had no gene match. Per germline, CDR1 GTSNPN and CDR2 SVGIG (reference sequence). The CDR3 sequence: CAWGNRGTEAFF. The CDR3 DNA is TGTGCCTGGGGAAACAGGGGCACTGAAGCTTTCTTT.

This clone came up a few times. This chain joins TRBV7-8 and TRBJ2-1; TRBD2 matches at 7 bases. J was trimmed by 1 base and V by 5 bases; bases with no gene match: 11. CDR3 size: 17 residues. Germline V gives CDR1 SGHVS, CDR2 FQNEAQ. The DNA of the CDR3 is TGTGCCAGCAGCCGACGGGGCGGGGGACTTTCCTACAATGAGCAGTTCTTC. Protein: CASSRRGGGLSYNEQFF.

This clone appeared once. For the CDR3, the DNA is TGTGCCAGCAGCAAAATCCGCACGGTGGAGGATAATTCACCCCTCCACTTT. Its translation: CASSKIRTVEDNSPLHF. The chain recombines TRBV21-1 with TRBJ1-6. TRBV21-1 is classified as a pseudogene. The CDR3 is made up of 17 amino acids.

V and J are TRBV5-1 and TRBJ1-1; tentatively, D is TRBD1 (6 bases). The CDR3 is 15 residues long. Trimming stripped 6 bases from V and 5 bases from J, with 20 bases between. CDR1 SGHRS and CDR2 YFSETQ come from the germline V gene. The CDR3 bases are TGCGCCAGCACCAGGCACAGGGAAGGGGAAACTGAAGCTTTCTTT. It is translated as CASTRHREGETEAFF.